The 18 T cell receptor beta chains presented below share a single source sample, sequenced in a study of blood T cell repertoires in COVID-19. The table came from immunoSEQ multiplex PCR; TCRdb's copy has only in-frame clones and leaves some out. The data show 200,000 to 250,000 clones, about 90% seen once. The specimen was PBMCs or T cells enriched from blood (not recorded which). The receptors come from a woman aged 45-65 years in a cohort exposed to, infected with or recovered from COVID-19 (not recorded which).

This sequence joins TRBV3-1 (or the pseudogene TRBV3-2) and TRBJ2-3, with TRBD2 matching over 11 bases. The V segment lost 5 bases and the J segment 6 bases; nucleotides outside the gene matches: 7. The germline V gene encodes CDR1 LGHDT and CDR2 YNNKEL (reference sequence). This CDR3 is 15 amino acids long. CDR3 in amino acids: CASSKNSGGADTQYF. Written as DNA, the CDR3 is TGTGCCAGCAGCAAAAATAGCGGGGGGGCGGATACGCAGTATTTT.

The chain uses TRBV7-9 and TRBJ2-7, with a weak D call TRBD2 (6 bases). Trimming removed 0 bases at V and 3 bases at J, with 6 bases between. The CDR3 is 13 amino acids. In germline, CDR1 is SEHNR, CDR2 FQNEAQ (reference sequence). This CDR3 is CASSLAGGYEQYF. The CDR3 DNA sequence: TGTGCCAGCAGCTTAGCGGGGGGCTACGAGCAGTACTTC.

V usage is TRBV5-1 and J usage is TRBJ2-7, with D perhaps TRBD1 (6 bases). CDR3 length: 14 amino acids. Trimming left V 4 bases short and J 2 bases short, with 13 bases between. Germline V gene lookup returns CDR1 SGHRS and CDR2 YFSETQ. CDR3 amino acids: CASSLGQATYEQYF. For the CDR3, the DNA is TGCGCCAGCAGCCTGGGACAAGCAACCTACGAGCAGTACTTC.

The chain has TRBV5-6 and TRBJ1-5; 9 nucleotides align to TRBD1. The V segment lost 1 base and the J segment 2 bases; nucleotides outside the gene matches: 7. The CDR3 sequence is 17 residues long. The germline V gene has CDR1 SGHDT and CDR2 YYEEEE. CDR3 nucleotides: TGTGCCAGCAGCTTGAAGACAGGGGGTAATGGCAATCAGCCCCAGCATTTT. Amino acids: CASSLKTGGNGNQPQHF.

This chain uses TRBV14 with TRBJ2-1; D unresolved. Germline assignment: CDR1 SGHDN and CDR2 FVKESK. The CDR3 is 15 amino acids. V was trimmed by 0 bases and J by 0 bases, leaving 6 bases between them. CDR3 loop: CASSQEGLSYNEQFF. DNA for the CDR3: TGTGCCAGCAGCCAAGAGGGCCTCTCCTACAATGAGCAGTTCTTC.

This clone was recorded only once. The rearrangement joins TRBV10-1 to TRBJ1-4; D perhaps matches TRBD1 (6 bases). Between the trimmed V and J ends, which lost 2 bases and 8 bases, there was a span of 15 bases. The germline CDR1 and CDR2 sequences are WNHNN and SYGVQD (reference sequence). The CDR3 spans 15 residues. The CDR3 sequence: CASSEPTGTQEKLFF. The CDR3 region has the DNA TGCGCCAGCAGTGAGCCGACAGGCACACAAGAAAAACTGTTTTTT.

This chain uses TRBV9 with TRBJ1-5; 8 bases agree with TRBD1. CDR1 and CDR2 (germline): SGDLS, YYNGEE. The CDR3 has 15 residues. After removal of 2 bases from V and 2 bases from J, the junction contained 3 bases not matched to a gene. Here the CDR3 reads CASSVQGAGNQPQHF. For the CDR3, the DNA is TGTGCCAGCAGCGTCCAGGGGGCTGGCAATCAGCCCCAGCATTTT.

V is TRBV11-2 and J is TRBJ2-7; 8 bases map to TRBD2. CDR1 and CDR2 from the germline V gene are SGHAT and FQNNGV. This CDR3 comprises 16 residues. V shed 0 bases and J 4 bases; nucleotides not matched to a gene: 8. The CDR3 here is CASSLDGLANEYEQYF. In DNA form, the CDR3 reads TGTGCCAGCAGCTTAGATGGACTAGCAAATGAGTACGAGCAGTACTTC.

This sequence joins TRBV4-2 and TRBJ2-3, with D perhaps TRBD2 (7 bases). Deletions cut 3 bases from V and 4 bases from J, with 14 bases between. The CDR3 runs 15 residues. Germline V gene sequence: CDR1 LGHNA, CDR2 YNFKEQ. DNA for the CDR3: TGTGCCAGCAGCCAGGGGGGGGGCCTGCCAGATACGCAGTATTTT. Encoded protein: CASSQGGGLPDTQYF.

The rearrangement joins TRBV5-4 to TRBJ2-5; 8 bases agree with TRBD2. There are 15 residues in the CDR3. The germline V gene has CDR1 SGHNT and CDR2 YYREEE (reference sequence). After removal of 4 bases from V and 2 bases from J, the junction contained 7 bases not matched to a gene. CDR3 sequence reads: CASSIRGGQQETQYF. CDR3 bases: TGTGCCAGCAGCATCCGGGGGGGCCAACAAGAGACCCAGTACTTC.

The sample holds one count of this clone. The CDR3 spells CASSYVSGGTDTGELFF. DNA of the CDR3: TGTGCCAGCAGCTATGTGTCAGGGGGCACGGACACCGGGGAGCTGTTTTTT. The genes are TRBV3-1 (or the pseudogene TRBV3-2) and TRBJ2-2; TRBD1 agrees at 8 bases. CDR1 is LGHDT, CDR2 YNNKEL, per germline (reference sequence). J lost 3 bases, V lost 5 bases, and 11 bases had no gene match. This CDR3 is 17 amino acids long.

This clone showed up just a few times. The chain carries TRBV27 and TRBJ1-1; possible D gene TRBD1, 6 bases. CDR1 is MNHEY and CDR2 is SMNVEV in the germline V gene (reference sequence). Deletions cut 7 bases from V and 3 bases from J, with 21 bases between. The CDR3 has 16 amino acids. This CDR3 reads CASTTLLTGRHTEAFF. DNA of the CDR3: TGTGCCAGCACCACCCTATTGACAGGCCGGCACACTGAAGCTTTCTTT.

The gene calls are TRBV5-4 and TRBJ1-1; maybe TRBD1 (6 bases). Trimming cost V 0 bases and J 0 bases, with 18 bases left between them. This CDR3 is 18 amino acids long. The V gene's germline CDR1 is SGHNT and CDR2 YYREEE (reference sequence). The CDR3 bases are TGTGCCAGCAGCTTGGGGGGGCGAATAGATCAGATGAACACTGAAGCTTTCTTT. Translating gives CASSLGGRIDQMNTEAFF.

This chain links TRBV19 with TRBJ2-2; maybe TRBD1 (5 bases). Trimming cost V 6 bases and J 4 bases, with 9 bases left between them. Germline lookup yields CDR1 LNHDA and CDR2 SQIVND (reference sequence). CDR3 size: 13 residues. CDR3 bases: TGTGCCAGTAGGACAGACTCCACCGGGGAGCTGTTTTTT. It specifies CASRTDSTGELFF. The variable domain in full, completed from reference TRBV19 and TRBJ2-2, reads DGGITQSPKYLFRKEGQNVTLSCEQNLNHDAMYWYRQDPGQGLRLIYYSQIVNDFQKGDIAEGYSVSREKKESFPLTVTSAQKNPTAFYLCASRTDSTGELFFGEGSRLTVL.

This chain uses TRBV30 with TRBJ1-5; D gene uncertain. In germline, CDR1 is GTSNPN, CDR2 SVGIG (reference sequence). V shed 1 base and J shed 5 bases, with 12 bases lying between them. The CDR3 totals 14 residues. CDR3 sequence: CAWSEETGYQPQHF. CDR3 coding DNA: TGTGCCTGGAGTGAGGAAACGGGTTATCAGCCCCAGCATTTT.

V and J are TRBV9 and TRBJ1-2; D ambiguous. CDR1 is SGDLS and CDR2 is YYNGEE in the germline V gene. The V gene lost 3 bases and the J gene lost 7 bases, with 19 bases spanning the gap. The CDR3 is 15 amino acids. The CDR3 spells CASSALEVRVSGYTF. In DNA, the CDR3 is TGTGCCAGCAGCGCCTTGGAGGTGAGGGTATCTGGCTACACCTTC.

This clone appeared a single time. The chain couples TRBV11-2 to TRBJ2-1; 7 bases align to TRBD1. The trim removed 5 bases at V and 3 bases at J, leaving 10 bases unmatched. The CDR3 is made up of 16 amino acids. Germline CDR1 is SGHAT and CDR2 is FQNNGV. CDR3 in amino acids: CASSGSGQIFYNEQFF. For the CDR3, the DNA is TGTGCCAGCAGCGGGTCGGGACAGATCTTCTACAATGAGCAGTTCTTC. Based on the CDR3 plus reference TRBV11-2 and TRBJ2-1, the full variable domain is EAGVAQSPRYKIIEKRQSVAFWCNPISGHATLYWYQQILGQGPKLLIQFQNNGVVDDSQLPKDRFSAERLKGVDSTLKIQPAKLEDSAVYLCASSGSGQIFYNEQFFGPGTRLTVL.

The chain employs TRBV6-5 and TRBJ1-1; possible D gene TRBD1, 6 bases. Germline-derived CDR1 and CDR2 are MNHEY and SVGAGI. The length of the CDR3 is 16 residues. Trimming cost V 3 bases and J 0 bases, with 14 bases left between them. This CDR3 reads CASSYSGHLLNTEAFF. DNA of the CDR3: TGTGCCAGCAGTTATTCGGGACACCTCTTGAACACTGAAGCTTTCTTT.